This passage covers 15 T cell receptor beta chains from one sample sequenced in a study of persistence of HIV-infected CD4 T cells. The libraries were made with immunoSEQ version 4 in survey mode. The protocol was immunoSEQ multiplex PCR, while the TCRdb copy is restricted to in-frame clones and leaves out a portion. The repertoire holds about 20,000 clones, 75% to 85% seen once, with 6.8% in the top ten. Stimulation used approximately 9.1 ug/mL lysate from CMV-infected fibroblasts. Sorting selected CD4+ T cells upregulating both CD40 ligand and CD69. These receptors have no identified antigens. This specimen was CD4+ T cells sorted from PBMCs after approximately 19-hour stimulation, taken from a patient who received antiretroviral therapy. These receptor sequences come from an adult man with HIV who was CMV-seropositive.

The table lists this clone with a few counts. J is TRBJ2-2 and V is TRBV2; 11 bases align to TRBD2. Germline loops: CDR1 SNHLY, CDR2 FYNNEI. After removal of 7 bases from V and 0 bases from J, the junction contained 1 base not matched to a gene. The CDR3 runs to 15 residues. The CDR3 sequence: CASTTSGANTGELFF. CDR3 sequence (DNA): TGTGCCAGCACGACTAGCGGGGCGAACACCGGGGAGCTGTTTTTT.

The CDR3 here is CASSQEAKQGAGVGYTF. CDR3 DNA: TGCGCCAGCAGCCAAGAGGCCAAACAGGGGGCGGGAGTTGGCTACACCTTC. The rearrangement joins TRBV4-1 to TRBJ1-2, with TRBD1 matching over 9 bases. Germline CDR1 MGHRA, CDR2 YSYEKL. Trimming cost V 0 bases and J 7 bases; bases outside gene matches: 12. CDR3 length: 17 amino acids.

The V call is TRBV6-5, the J call TRBJ2-1; 9 positions agree with TRBD1. Germline CDR1 and CDR2: MNHEY and SVGAGI. The CDR3 contains 14 residues. The V and J ends lost 6 bases and 5 bases, in that order; junction bases with no gene match: 5. The CDR3: CASRVGTGNNEQFF. The CDR3 bases are TGTGCCAGCAGGGTCGGGACAGGGAACAATGAGCAGTTCTTC.

This clone was counted between two and nine times. The chain links TRBV7-6 to TRBJ2-3; no firm D call. Germline V lookup: CDR1 SGHVS, CDR2 FNYEAQ. The CDR3 sequence is 16 residues long. V was clipped by 5 bases and J by 1 base, with 16 bases between them. The CDR3 spells CASSPRGPAGTDTQYF. The CDR3 nucleotides read TGTGCCAGCAGCCCCCGAGGCCCTGCTGGCACAGATACGCAGTATTTT.

CDR3 DNA sequence: TGCGCCAGCAGCCAAGCCGGGGGGGGCAATCAGCCCCAGCATTTT. The encoded protein is CASSQAGGGNQPQHF. The V gene is TRBV4-1, the J gene TRBJ1-5, with D tentatively TRBD1 (5 bases). Trimming shortened V by 1 base and J by 2 bases, and 9 bases separated the two germline ends. This CDR3 is 15 amino acids long. Germline assignment: CDR1 MGHRA and CDR2 YSYEKL.

The chain couples TRBV28 to TRBJ1-1, with D hard to call. Trimming removed 3 bases at V and 4 bases at J, with 15 bases between. Germline CDR1 and CDR2: MDHEN and SYDVKM. CDR3 length: 15 residues. In DNA, the CDR3 is TGTGCCAGCAGTTTCAAGGTGAGGCGCGGCACTGAAGCTTTCTTT. It yields the protein CASSFKVRRGTEAFF.

The V gene is TRBV9, the J gene TRBJ2-3; 7 bases align to TRBD2. Per the germline V gene, CDR1 is SGDLS and CDR2 is YYNGEE. Germline trimming cut 0 bases from V and 1 base from J; bases unmatched to any gene: 8. The CDR3 is 17 residues long. The CDR3 DNA is TGTGCCAGCAGCGTAGCGGCGGGTACTAGCGGCACAGATACGCAGTATTTT. It encodes CASSVAAGTSGTDTQYF. Complete variable domain (other parts from reference TRBV9 and TRBJ2-3): DSGVTQTPKHLITATGQRVTLRCSPRSGDLSVYWYQQSLDQGLQFLIQYYNGEERAKGNILERFSAQQFPDLHSELNLSSLELGDSALYFCASSVAAGTSGTDTQYFGPGTRLTVL.

V usage is TRBV11-1 and J usage is TRBJ2-1; D uncertain. V was pared by 3 bases and J by 7 bases, with 13 bases between. The length of the CDR3 is 14 residues. Germline V gives CDR1 SGHAT, CDR2 FQDESV (reference sequence). CDR3 sequence reads: CASSLVGLKNEQFF. The CDR3 DNA follows: TGTGCCAGCAGCTTGGTGGGCTTGAAAAATGAGCAGTTCTTC.

V is TRBV24-1 and J is TRBJ1-2; D unresolved. Per germline, CDR1 KGHDR and CDR2 SFDVKD. Trimming took 3 bases from V and 9 from J, leaving 10 bases between them. The CDR3 contains 12 residues. The CDR3 spells CATSDPMGRYTF. The DNA of the CDR3 is TGTGCCACCAGTGATCCCATGGGCCGCTACACCTTC.

The chain has TRBV7-8 and TRBJ2-7, with D maybe TRBD2 (6 bases). The V and J ends lost 5 bases and 7 bases respectively, with 18 bases between them. The CDR3 is 14 residues long. Germline assignment: CDR1 SGHVS and CDR2 FQNEAQ. In nucleotides, the CDR3 is TGTGCCAGCAGCCGCCCCCCGGAGGGCGGGGAGCAGTACTTC. Translated, it gives CASSRPPEGGEQYF.

The chain combines TRBV4-1 with TRBJ2-7; 12 nucleotides align to TRBD1. J lost 6 bases, V lost 0 bases, and 12 bases had no gene match. Germline V gives CDR1 MGHRA, CDR2 YSYEKL. CDR3 length: 18 residues. Written as DNA, the CDR3 is TGCGCCAGCAGCCAAGACGGGGACAGGGGGCGACGGGCGGGCGAGCAGTACTTC. This encodes CASSQDGDRGRRAGEQYF.

The rearrangement uses TRBV6-1 and TRBJ1-5; D remains unclear. The CDR3 consists of 14 residues. Germline values: CDR1 MNHNS, CDR2 SASEGT. Trimming took 2 bases from V and 0 from J, leaving 5 bases between them. The CDR3, as DNA: TGTGCCAGCAGTGAATACATTAGCAATCAGCCCCAGCATTTT. The encoded protein is CASSEYISNQPQHF.

This sequence joins TRBV27 and TRBJ2-7; TRBD1 agrees at 11 bases. J gave up 2 bases and V 0 bases, and 0 bases lay outside the gene matches. Germline V gives CDR1 MNHEY, CDR2 SMNVEV (reference sequence). The CDR3 has 15 residues. CDR3 in DNA: TGTGCCAGCAGTTTATCGGGACAGGGGGCCTACGAGCAGTACTTC. Translating it yields CASSLSGQGAYEQYF.

The rearrangement uses TRBV5-1 and TRBJ1-1; the match to TRBD1 covers 9 bases. Unmatched junction bases numbered 18, after V lost 4 bases and J lost 5 bases. In germline, CDR1 is SGHRS, CDR2 YFSETQ. This CDR3 contains 18 residues. CDR3 nucleotides: TGCGCCAGCAGCACTTTACAGGGGGCGTTTAGGTCAACAACTGAAGCTTTCTTT. It is translated as CASSTLQGAFRSTTEAFF.

Only a few counts were recorded for this clone. Here the CDR3 reads CASSVGRTYNSPLHF. CDR3 DNA sequence: TGTGCCAGCAGTGTAGGGAGGACCTATAATTCACCCCTCCACTTT. This sequence joins TRBV2 and TRBJ1-6; no definite D call. The CDR3 has 15 residues. The germline V gene has CDR1 SNHLY and CDR2 FYNNEI. Deletions cut 4 bases from V and 2 bases from J, with 9 bases between.